One sample yielded the 27 T cell receptor beta chains listed below, sequenced in a study of cytomegalovirus exposure and HLA in healthy donors. 13 Jbeta primers and 60 Vbeta primers were used for the PCR. Some clones are missing from TCRdb's copy, which holds only in-frame ones; the method was immunoSEQ multiplex PCR. Of some 170,000 clones in the sample, 75% to 85% were seen once. The sequencing input was PBMCs. The receptors were sampled from a man aged 25-40 years in good health and CMV-seronegative.

This clone was detected once. The chain is built from TRBV27 and TRBJ2-7; 10 bases are a match to TRBD1. The germline V gene encodes CDR1 MNHEY and CDR2 SMNVEV (reference sequence). V gave up 4 bases and J gave up 8 bases; unmatched junction bases: 11. This CDR3 contains 15 residues. CDR3 bases: TGTGCCAGCAGTTCAAGACCGGGACAGGGGTTCAAGCAGTACTTC. Translated, it gives CASSSRPGQGFKQYF.

V and J are TRBV19 and TRBJ2-7; D is uncertain. The V end was cut by 1 base, the J end by 2 bases, with 6 bases between. This CDR3 comprises 13 residues. Per the germline V gene, CDR1 is LNHDA and CDR2 is SQIVND (reference sequence). The CDR3, as DNA: TGTGCCAGTAGTATAGGAGGTACCTACGAGCAGTACTTC. Residues: CASSIGGTYEQYF.

Only a few counts were recorded for this clone. The V and J genes are TRBV29-1 and TRBJ2-1, with TRBD2 matching 7 bases. V was pared by 7 bases and J by 8 bases, with 8 bases of the junction left unmatched. CDR3 length: 12 residues. CDR1 SQVTM and CDR2 ANQGSEA come from the germline V gene. CDR3 coding DNA: TGCAGCGAGCTGACTAGCACCGATGAGCAGTTCTTC. Protein product: CSELTSTDEQFF.

V is TRBV28 and J is TRBJ2-7, with 7 nucleotides matching TRBD2. With V trimmed by 3 bases and J by 3 bases, 8 bases remained unmatched. The CDR3 runs to 15 residues. Looked up from germline, CDR1 is MDHEN and CDR2 is SYDVKM. CDR3 loop: CASSFGRAGVYEQYF. The CDR3 nucleotides are TGTGCCAGCAGTTTTGGGAGGGCGGGCGTCTACGAGCAGTACTTC.

This clone was detected only once. The V call is TRBV19, the J call TRBJ1-5; D perhaps matches TRBD1 (5 bases). The V gene's germline CDR1 is LNHDA and CDR2 SQIVND (reference sequence). This CDR3 has 15 amino acids. With 3 bases removed from V and 3 bases from J, the gap between germline ends came to 12 bases. CDR3 residues: CASSIAGEDNQPQHF. DNA for the CDR3: TGTGCCAGTAGTATTGCGGGGGAGGACAATCAGCCCCAGCATTTT.

This clone was observed a few times. V usage is TRBV27 and J usage is TRBJ2-7, with D maybe TRBD1 (6 bases). The V and J ends lost 4 bases and 0 bases respectively, with 16 bases between them. The germline CDR1 and CDR2 sequences are MNHEY and SMNVEV (reference sequence). CDR3 size: 16 residues. CDR3 bases: TGTGCCAGCAGTTACTCCCTCAGGGGCTACTCCTACGAGCAGTACTTC. Its translation: CASSYSLRGYSYEQYF.

The chain carries TRBV7-2 and TRBJ2-7; perhaps TRBD2 as D (5 bases). V lost 2 bases to trimming and J lost 2 bases, with 13 bases between them. Germline V lookup: CDR1 SGHTA, CDR2 FQGNSA. CDR3 length: 15 residues. The CDR3 reads CASSLFGGSAYEQYF. In DNA form, the CDR3 reads TGTGCCAGCAGCTTATTTGGCGGGTCCGCCTACGAGCAGTACTTC.

This chain links TRBV9 with TRBJ2-7, with TRBD1 identical over 11 bases. CDR3 length: 14 residues. Germline V gene data show CDR1 as SGDLS and CDR2 as YYNGEE. Trimming at V came to 3 bases and at J to 5 bases, leaving 4 bases not matched to a gene. The DNA for the CDR3 is TGTGCCAGCAGCGAAGGACAGGGGGCTCACGAGCAGTACTTC. Translation: CASSEGQGAHEQYF.

The chain recombines TRBV6-1 with TRBJ2-7; 12 nucleotides match TRBD2. After removal of 4 bases from V and 0 bases from J, the junction contained 10 bases not matched to a gene. CDR3 length: 18 amino acids. From germline, CDR1 is MNHNS and CDR2 SASEGT. The CDR3 bases are TGTGCCAGCAGTGTCGTGCTAGCGGGAGGGCGAAGCTCCTACGAGCAGTACTTC. This gives the protein CASSVVLAGGRSSYEQYF.

The chain employs TRBV5-4 and TRBJ2-7; 11 bases agree with TRBD1. The CDR3 extends over 15 amino acids. The V segment lost 3 bases and the J segment 3 bases; nucleotides outside the gene matches: 5. Germline loops: CDR1 SGHNT, CDR2 YYREEE (reference sequence). The CDR3, as DNA: TGTGCCAGCAGCTCGGGGGGGACAGGGGGCTACGAGCAGTACTTC. Encoded protein: CASSSGGTGGYEQYF.

This chain uses TRBV9 with TRBJ2-1; 9 bases align to TRBD2. This CDR3 is built from 14 residues. V was pared by 6 bases and J by 4 bases, with 5 bases of the junction left unmatched. The germline V gene encodes CDR1 SGDLS and CDR2 YYNGEE. The CDR3 loop reads CASNLAGDYNEQFF. The CDR3 DNA reads TGTGCCAGCAACTTAGCGGGAGATTACAATGAGCAGTTCTTC.

The gene calls are TRBV6-6 and TRBJ1-1; TRBD1 matches 8 bases. CDR1 MNHNY and CDR2 SVGAGI come from the germline V gene (reference sequence). The length of the CDR3 is 16 residues. V gave up 7 bases and J gave up 3 bases; unmatched junction bases: 13. CDR3 in amino acids: CASTSRSGGLDTEAFF. In DNA form, the CDR3 reads TGTGCCAGCACTTCAAGGTCAGGGGGCTTGGACACTGAAGCTTTCTTT.

The rearrangement uses TRBV4-3 and TRBJ1-6; maybe TRBD1 (5 bases). Trimming cost V 0 bases and J 5 bases, with 8 bases left between them. Looked up from germline, CDR1 is LGHNA and CDR2 is YSLEER. The CDR3 consists of 15 residues. As DNA, the CDR3 is TGCGCCAGCAGCCAAGATGGCAGGGATAATTCACCCCTCCACTTT. It codes for CASSQDGRDNSPLHF.

This chain links TRBV28 with TRBJ1-3, with 7 positions matching TRBD1. The CDR3 totals 14 residues. The V gene end was trimmed by 7 bases and the J gene end by 3 bases; junction bases not matched to a gene: 6. The germline CDR1 and CDR2 sequences are MDHEN and SYDVKM. The CDR3 loop is CASTHRGDGNTIYF. DNA for the CDR3: TGTGCCAGCACCCACAGGGGAGATGGAAACACCATATATTTT.

The chain links TRBV7-2 to TRBJ1-2; TRBD1 aligns across 8 bases. J gave up 8 bases and V 2 bases, and 10 bases lay outside the gene matches. The CDR3 runs to 15 residues. Germline V gives CDR1 SGHTA, CDR2 FQGNSA. CDR3 protein: CASSLSAGGMMGYTF. CDR3 DNA: TGTGCCAGCAGCTTATCCGCAGGGGGCATGATGGGCTACACCTTC.

The chain uses TRBV29-1 and TRBJ2-3, with D maybe TRBD1 (6 bases). V was pared by 6 bases and J by 2 bases, with 21 bases between. The CDR3 consists of 16 residues. In germline, CDR1 is SQVTM, CDR2 ANQGSEA. The CDR3 nucleotides read TGCAGCGTCCTCTCTCTCCGGGACATCATCACAGATACGCAGTATTTT. Amino acid sequence: CSVLSLRDIITDTQYF.

The chain employs TRBV11-2 and TRBJ2-5; 7 bases are a match to TRBD1. V shed 4 bases, J shed 0 bases, and the junction held 2 bases outside the gene matches. CDR3 length: 14 amino acids. CDR1 is SGHAT, CDR2 FQNNGV, per germline. CDR3 region: CASSSTGHQETQYF. The CDR3, as DNA: TGTGCCAGCAGCTCGACAGGGCACCAAGAGACCCAGTACTTC.

As for this clone: A junction boundary mismatches the germline segment, possibly from a read error. This rearrangement joins TRBV4-1 to TRBJ1-4, with unresolved D. Per germline, CDR1 MGHRA and CDR2 YSYEKL. This CDR3 contains 14 residues. The DNA for the CDR3 is TGCGCCAGCGGCCAGATGGGCTCAAATGAAAAACTGTTTTTT. It translates to CASGQMGSNEKLFF.

V is TRBV10-3 and J is TRBJ2-5; 7 bases map to TRBD2. V trimming: 6 bases; J trimming: 5 bases; junction bases outside the gene matches: 6. Germline V lookup: CDR1 ENHRY, CDR2 SYGVKD. This CDR3 contains 13 residues. CDR3 region: CAIRPGGGETQYF. DNA of the CDR3: TGTGCCATCAGACCGGGGGGAGGTGAGACCCAGTACTTC.

Written as DNA, the CDR3 is TGTGCCAGCAAAGGACTCTCAAATGAGCAGTTCTTC. It encodes CASKGLSNEQFF. The chain carries TRBV27 and TRBJ2-1, with D possibly being TRBD2 (5 bases). V was clipped by 7 bases and J by 7 bases, with 11 bases between them. The germline CDR1 and CDR2 sequences are MNHEY and SMNVEV (reference sequence). The CDR3 length is 12 residues.

The V and J genes are TRBV15 and TRBJ2-1, with 7 nucleotides matching TRBD2. The CDR3 runs to 14 residues. Germline V gene sequence: CDR1 LNHNV, CDR2 YYDKDF (reference sequence). V trimming: 6 bases; J trimming: 9 bases; junction bases outside the gene matches: 11. CDR3 residues: CATRAPGGLGEQFF. For the CDR3, the DNA is TGTGCCACCAGGGCGCCGGGGGGACTGGGTGAGCAGTTCTTC.

V is TRBV19 and J is TRBJ1-2, with 8 bases matching TRBD1. This CDR3 spans 16 amino acids. Germline CDR1 and CDR2: LNHDA and SQIVND (reference sequence). The V segment lost 5 bases and the J segment 4 bases; nucleotides outside the gene matches: 12. CDR3 nucleotides: TGTGCCAGTAGTTCCACCCCGACAGGGGCCCTCTATGGCTACACCTTC. The encoded protein is CASSSTPTGALYGYTF. The whole variable domain, filled in from reference TRBV19 and TRBJ1-2, reads DGGITQSPKYLFRKEGQNVTLSCEQNLNHDAMYWYRQDPGQGLRLIYYSQIVNDFQKGDIAEGYSVSREKKESFPLTVTSAQKNPTAFYLCASSSTPTGALYGYTFGSGTRLTVV.

The J gene is TRBJ2-7, the V gene TRBV19, with 7 bases that match TRBD1. Germline V gives CDR1 LNHDA, CDR2 SQIVND (reference sequence). V gave up 8 bases and J gave up 9 bases; unmatched junction bases: 16. The CDR3 has 14 amino acids. CDR3 DNA: TGTGCCAGTGCCCCATTGGACAGGCAAGGTGGGCAGTACTTC. Protein product: CASAPLDRQGGQYF.

The chain combines TRBV5-6 with TRBJ1-2; D gene uncertain. CDR1 is SGHDT and CDR2 is YYEEEE in the germline V gene. Trimming took 2 bases from V and 4 from J, leaving 9 bases between them. The CDR3 totals 13 residues. CDR3 in amino acids: CASSFGSGYGYTF. As DNA, the CDR3 is TGTGCCAGCAGCTTTGGGTCAGGCTATGGCTACACCTTC.

This clone turned up a few times. The V gene is TRBV5-5, the J gene TRBJ1-3; tentative D call: TRBD1 (5 bases). This CDR3 spans 15 amino acids. In germline, CDR1 is SGHKS, CDR2 YYEKEE (reference sequence). V was pared by 4 bases and J by 3 bases, with 14 bases between. The CDR3 loop reads CASSQNGHLGNTIYF. The CDR3 DNA is TGTGCCAGCAGCCAAAACGGACATCTTGGAAACACCATATATTTT.

The chain has TRBV6-5 and TRBJ1-1; 7 bases fit TRBD1. The V gene's germline CDR1 is MNHEY and CDR2 SVGAGI. CDR3 length equals 16 residues. V lost 4 bases, J lost 1 base, and 9 bases stayed unmatched. The CDR3 protein is CASSFDRVYPNTEAFF. Written as DNA, the CDR3 is TGTGCCAGCAGTTTCGACAGGGTATATCCGAACACTGAAGCTTTCTTT.

This clone was seen a few times. V usage is TRBV30 and J usage is TRBJ2-7; 8 bases are a match to TRBD2. CDR1 GTSNPN and CDR2 SVGIG come from the germline V gene (reference sequence). The trim removed 4 bases at V and 4 bases at J, leaving 21 bases unmatched. The CDR3 runs to 18 residues. CDR3 in amino acids: CAWKEVAGSFGSRYEQYF. The CDR3 nucleotides read TGTGCCTGGAAGGAGGTAGCGGGAAGTTTTGGGAGCAGATACGAGCAGTACTTC.